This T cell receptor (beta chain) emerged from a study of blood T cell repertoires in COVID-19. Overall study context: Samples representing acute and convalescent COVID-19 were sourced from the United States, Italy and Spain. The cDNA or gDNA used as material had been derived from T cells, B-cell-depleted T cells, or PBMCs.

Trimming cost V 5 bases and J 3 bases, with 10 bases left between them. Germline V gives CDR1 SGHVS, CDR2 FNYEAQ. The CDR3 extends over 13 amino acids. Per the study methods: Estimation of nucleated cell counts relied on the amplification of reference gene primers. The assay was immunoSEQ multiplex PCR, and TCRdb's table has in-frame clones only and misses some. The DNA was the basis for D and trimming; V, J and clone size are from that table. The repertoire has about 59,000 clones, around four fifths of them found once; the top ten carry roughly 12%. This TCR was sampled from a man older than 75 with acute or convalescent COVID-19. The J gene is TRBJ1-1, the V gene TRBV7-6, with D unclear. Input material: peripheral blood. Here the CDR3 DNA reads TGTGCCAGCAGCCTTCTATATTACACTGAAGCTTTCTTT. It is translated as CASSLLYYTEAFF.